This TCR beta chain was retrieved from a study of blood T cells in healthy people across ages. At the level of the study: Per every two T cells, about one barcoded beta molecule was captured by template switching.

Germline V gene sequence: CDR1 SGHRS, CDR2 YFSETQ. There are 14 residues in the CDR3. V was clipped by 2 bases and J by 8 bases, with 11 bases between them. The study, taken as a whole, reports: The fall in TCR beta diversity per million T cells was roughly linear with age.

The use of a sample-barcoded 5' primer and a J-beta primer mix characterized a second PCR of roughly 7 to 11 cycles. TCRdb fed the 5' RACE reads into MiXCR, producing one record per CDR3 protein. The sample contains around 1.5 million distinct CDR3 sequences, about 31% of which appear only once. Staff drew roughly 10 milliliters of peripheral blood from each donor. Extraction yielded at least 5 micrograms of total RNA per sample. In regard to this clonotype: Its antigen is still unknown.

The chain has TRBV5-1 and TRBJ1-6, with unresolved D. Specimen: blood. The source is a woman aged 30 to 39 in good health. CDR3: CASSFGTDHSPLHF. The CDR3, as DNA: TGCGCCAGCAGCTTTGGTACGGACCATTCACCCCTCCACTTT. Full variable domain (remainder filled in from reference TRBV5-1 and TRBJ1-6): KAGVTQTPRYLIKTRGQQVTLSCSPISGHRSVSWYQQTPGQGLQFLFEYFSETQRNKGNFPGRFSGRQFSNSRSEMNVSTLELGDSALYLCASSFGTDHSPLHFGNGTRLTVT.